A selection of T cell receptor beta chains follows, all from one sample in a study of T cell responses to AZD1222 COVID-19 vaccine. The protocol was immunoSEQ multiplex PCR, while the TCRdb copy is restricted to in-frame clones and leaves out a portion. The sample has over 85,000 clones; roughly 85% are singletons. Sample: peripheral blood, taken on day 0 of AZD1222 vaccination. Source of these receptors: an adult in good health. CDR3s include the opening cysteine and the closing phenylalanine or tryptophan. D genes are given only for firm matches. Clone size is not always given. Where it is, it says once, few, many or a class for expanded clones.

size: .
J: TRBJ2-7
D: .
V: TRBV4-3
length: 17
DNA: TGCGCCAGCTCACCCTCGTCGACGGGGGGCTCCCACTACGAGCAGTACTTC
CDR3: CASSPSSTGGSHYEQYF

size: .
J: TRBJ2-1
D: .
V: TRBV9
length: 14
DNA: TGTGCCAGCAGCGTAGAGGGCAAGGATTTTGAGCAGTTCTTC
CDR3: CASSVEGKDFEQFF

size: few
J: TRBJ2-5
D: TRBD2
V: TRBV28
length: 14
DNA: TGTGCCAGCAATAGCGGGGGAGGACGGGAGACCCAGTACTTC
CDR3: CASNSGGGRETQYF

size: .
J: TRBJ1-1
D: .
V: TRBV7-9
length: 13
DNA: TGTGCCAGCAGCCTCGAGAGTAACACTGAAGCTTTCTTT
CDR3: CASSLESNTEAFF

size: .
J: TRBJ1-2
D: TRBD1
V: TRBV30
length: 15
DNA: TGTGCCTGGAGTGAAGACAGGGGGCTTAGCTATGGCTACACCTTC
CDR3: CAWSEDRGLSYGYTF

size: .
J: TRBJ2-1
D: .
V: TRBV5-5
length: 14
DNA: TGTGCCAGCAGCTTAGGCCTCGCTGAGGATGAGCAGTTCTTC
CDR3: CASSLGLAEDEQFF

size: .
J: TRBJ1-1
D: .
V: TRBV7-3
length: 14
DNA: TGTGCCAGCAGCTTATGGGGGGAGTCCACTGAAGCTTTCTTT
CDR3: CASSLWGESTEAFF

size: .
J: TRBJ2-5
D: .
V: TRBV6-5
length: 15
DNA: TGTGCCAGCACCGGAGGGTTGGGGTACCAAGAGACCCAGTACTTC
CDR3: CASTGGLGYQETQYF

size: .
J: TRBJ2-1
D: .
V: TRBV14
length: 15
DNA: TGTGCCAGCAGCCAAGCTAGCCCTCCCTACAATGAGCAGTTCTTC
CDR3: CASSQASPPYNEQFF

size: .
J: TRBJ1-2
D: .
V: TRBV28
length: 12
DNA: TGTGCCAGCAGTTTAGCGGGGGTCATGGACACCTTC
CDR3: CASSLAGVMDTF

size: .
J: TRBJ1-2
D: .
V: TRBV28
length: 11
DNA: TGTGCCAGCAGTTCCCTTGGGGGCTACACCTTC
CDR3: CASSSLGGYTF

size: .
J: TRBJ1-5
D: .
V: TRBV19
length: 14
DNA: TGTGCCAGTAGTCTTACAGCATTCAATCAGCCCCAGCATTTT
CDR3: CASSLTAFNQPQHF

size: .
J: TRBJ1-1
D: TRBD1
V: TRBV3-1/TRBV3-2
length: 13
DNA: TGTGCCAGCAGCCAGGAGACAGGGAGGGTAGGTTTCTTT
CDR3: CASSQETGRVGFF

size: .
J: TRBJ1-1
D: .
V: TRBV28
length: 13
DNA: TGTGCCAGCAGTTTTATAGGGAACACTGAAGCTTTCTTT
CDR3: CASSFIGNTEAFF

size: .
J: TRBJ2-1
D: .
V: TRBV5-1
length: 11
DNA: TGCGCCAGCAGCATTTACAATGAGCAGTTCTTC
CDR3: CASSIYNEQFF

size: once
J: TRBJ1-2
D: .
V: TRBV25-1
length: 11
DNA: TGTGCCAGCAGTTCCCGAAGAGGGTGGACCTTC
CDR3: CASSSRRGWTF

size: .
J: TRBJ1-2
D: .
V: TRBV7-9
length: 13
DNA: TGTGCCAGCAGCTGGGGGGAGGGCTATGGCTACACCTTC
CDR3: CASSWGEGYGYTF

size: .
J: TRBJ2-7
D: TRBD1
V: TRBV3-1/TRBV3-2
length: 16
DNA: TGTGCCAGCAGCGTAACCGGGACAGGGAGCTCCTACGAGCAGTACTTC
CDR3: CASSVTGTGSSYEQYF

size: .
J: TRBJ1-6
D: .
V: TRBV9
length: 16
DNA: TGTGCCAGCAGCGCCCGGGTTAGCTCCTATAATTCACCCCTCCACTTT
CDR3: CASSARVSSYNSPLHF

size: .
J: TRBJ2-2
D: .
V: TRBV6-1
length: 16
DNA: TGTGCCAGCAGTGACATAGGCAGGGCCAACACCGGGGAGCTGTTTTTT
CDR3: CASSDIGRANTGELFF

size: .
J: TRBJ1-2
D: .
V: TRBV20-1
length: 14
DNA: TGCAGTGCTAGTACCCATGGGGAAGGCTATGGCTACACCTTC
CDR3: CSASTHGEGYGYTF

size: .
J: TRBJ2-5
D: TRBD2
V: TRBV5-8
length: 14
DNA: TGTGCCAGCAAGCCAGCGGGGGTAGGGGAGACCCAGTACTTC
CDR3: CASKPAGVGETQYF

size: .
J: TRBJ2-3
D: TRBD2
V: TRBV11-1
length: 15
DNA: TGTGCCAGCAGCTTAGGACTAGCTTTTACAGATACGCAGTATTTT
CDR3: CASSLGLAFTDTQYF

size: .
J: TRBJ2-3
D: TRBD2
V: TRBV15
length: 15
DNA: TGTGCCACCAGCCTGGGGGGGGGAGGCACAGATACGCAGTATTTT
CDR3: CATSLGGGGTDTQYF